This T cell receptor (beta chain) is drawn from a study of T cells after posttransplantation cyclophosphamide. The length of the CDR3 is 13 residues. The germline CDR1 and CDR2 sequences are LGHNA and YSLEER. Here immunoSEQ multiplex PCR was the method, and the copy in TCRdb shows in-frame clones only, minus some. The sample comprises 6,000 to 7,500 clones, more than 80% of which are singletons, and less than 5% rests with the top ten. For this clone: Its target is unknown.

Cyclophosphamide on days +3 and +4 followed busulfan-fludarabine conditioning and a marrow graft. Points from the study as a whole: Donor CD8+ memory clones often dominated recipient blood repertoires at later times. TRB clonality was highly associated with recipient CMV seropositivity and reactivation. Tissue-infiltrating T cells from skin or gut overlapped little with blood T cells.

This sample comprised CD8+ T cells sorted from blood, obtained after allogeneic stem cell transplant with posttransplant cyclophosphamide. The chain links TRBV4-3 to TRBJ2-5; weak D call: TRBD1 (5 bases). The J call is doubtful: the DNA matches TRBJ2-7 better. The sequence came from a male patient aged 60 to 75 who received an allogeneic stem cell transplant from a related donor and was CMV-positive. Some of the T cells may derive from the graft donor. CDR3 amino acids: CASSQGHGYEQYF. CDR3 DNA sequence: TGCGCCAGCAGCCAGGGGCACGGCTACGAGCAGTACTTC.